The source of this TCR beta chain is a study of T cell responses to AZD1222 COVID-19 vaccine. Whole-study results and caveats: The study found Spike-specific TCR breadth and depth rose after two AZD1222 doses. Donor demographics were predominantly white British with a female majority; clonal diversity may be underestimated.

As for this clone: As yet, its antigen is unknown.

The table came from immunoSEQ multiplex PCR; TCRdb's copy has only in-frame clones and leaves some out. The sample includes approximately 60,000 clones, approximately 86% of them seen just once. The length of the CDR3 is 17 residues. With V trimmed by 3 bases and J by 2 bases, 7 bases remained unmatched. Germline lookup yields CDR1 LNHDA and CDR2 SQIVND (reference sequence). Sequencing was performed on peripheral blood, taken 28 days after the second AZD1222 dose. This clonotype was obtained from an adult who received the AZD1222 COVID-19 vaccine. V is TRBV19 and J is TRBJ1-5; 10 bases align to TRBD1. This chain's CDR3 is CASSMGQGIRGNQPQHF. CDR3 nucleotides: TGTGCCAGTAGTATGGGACAGGGGATTAGGGGCAATCAGCCCCAGCATTTT.